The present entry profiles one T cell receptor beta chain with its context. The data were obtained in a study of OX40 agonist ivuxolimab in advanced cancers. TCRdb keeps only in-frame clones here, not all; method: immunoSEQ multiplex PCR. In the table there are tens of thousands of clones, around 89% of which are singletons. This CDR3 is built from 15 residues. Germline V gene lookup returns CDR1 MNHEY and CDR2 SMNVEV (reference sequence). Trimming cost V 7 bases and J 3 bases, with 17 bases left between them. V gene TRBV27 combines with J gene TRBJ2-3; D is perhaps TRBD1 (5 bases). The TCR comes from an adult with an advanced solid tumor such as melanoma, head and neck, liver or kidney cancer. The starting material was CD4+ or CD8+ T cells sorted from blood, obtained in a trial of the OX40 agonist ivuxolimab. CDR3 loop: CASTHLGLGTDTQYF. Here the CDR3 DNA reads TGTGCCAGCACCCATCTGGGGCTGGGGACAGATACGCAGTATTTT.